The entry that follows covers one T cell receptor beta chain sequence. This entry is derived from a study of cytomegalovirus exposure and HLA in healthy donors. The PCR ran on 60 Vbeta and 13 Jbeta primers. Data came from immunoSEQ multiplex PCR; TCRdb stores just in-frame clones and leaves some out. The data show 55,000 to 70,000 clones, with roughly 90% seen just once and just under 2% held by the top ten. Trimming took 8 bases from V and 4 from J; bases not matched to a gene: 5. The CDR3 has 13 residues. Per germline, CDR1 SNHLY and CDR2 FYNNEI. The sequence was collected from a woman aged 25 to 45 in good health and CMV-seronegative. This chain links TRBV2 with TRBJ1-3; 7 bases fit TRBD1. The material sequenced was PBMCs. The chain's CDR3 is CASLGGGGNTIYF. The CDR3 nucleotides are TGTGCCAGCCTAGGGGGCGGAGGAAACACCATATATTTT.